These 17 T cell receptor beta chains came from one sample sequenced in a study of blood T cells in healthy people across ages. Primed by a sample-barcoded 5' primer and a J-beta primer mix, a second PCR proceeded for about 6 to 11 cycles. In TCRdb, the 5' RACE reads were re-called with MiXCR into one record per CDR3 protein. The sample consists of about 640,000 distinct CDR3 sequences, about 54% of them appearing once. The source material was blood. The receptors derive from a man in his 60s in good health.

The gene calls are TRBV27 and TRBJ1-2, with a weak D call TRBD1 (6 bases). V dropped 8 bases and J dropped 8 bases, with 24 bases sitting between them. Germline-derived CDR1 and CDR2 are MNHEY and SMNVEV (reference sequence). There are 15 residues in the CDR3. The CDR3 sequence is CASQRKRGHPFGYTF. CDR3 nucleotides: TGTGCCAGCCAACGCAAACGGGGACACCCCTTCGGCTACACCTTC.

The CDR3 protein is CASRPTGQWEKLFF. The DNA for the CDR3 is TGTGCCAGCAGACCGACAGGGCAGTGGGAAAAACTGTTTTTT. The rearrangement joins TRBV6-5 to TRBJ1-4; TRBD1 matches 7 bases. The V gene's germline CDR1 is MNHEY and CDR2 SVGAGI. J was trimmed by 8 bases and V by 6 bases; bases with no gene match: 9. The CDR3 contains 14 residues.

This clonotype occurred a few times. The chain recombines TRBV12-3 or TRBV12-4 with TRBJ2-5; D remains ambiguous. V was trimmed by 3 bases and J by 5 bases, leaving 10 bases between them. This CDR3 spans 13 amino acids. For the CDR3, the DNA is TGTGCCAGCAGTTTGAACGGGTGGGAGACCCAGTACTTC. It yields the protein CASSLNGWETQYF.

V is TRBV29-1 and J is TRBJ1-2, with unresolved D. Germline V lookup: CDR1 SQVTM, CDR2 ANQGSEA. CDR3 size: 11 residues. V gave up 7 bases and J gave up 0 bases, with 6 bases separating them. DNA of the CDR3: TGCAGCGCGACAACTAACTATGGCTACACCTTC. Translating it yields CSATTNYGYTF.

This clonotype occurred many times. The V call is TRBV6-5, the J call TRBJ2-5; 11 nucleotides agree with TRBD2. Losses at the gene ends were 6 bases for V and 0 bases for J; bases not matched to a gene: 6. The germline V gene encodes CDR1 MNHEY and CDR2 SVGAGI. The CDR3 is 16 residues long. The CDR3 spells CASRPLAGGNQETQYF. The CDR3 bases are TGTGCCAGCAGGCCCCTAGCGGGGGGAAACCAAGAGACCCAGTACTTC.

This clonotype was seen more than once but under ten times. The chain employs TRBV7-2 and TRBJ2-1; D remains unclear. V was trimmed by 1 base and J by 6 bases, leaving 7 bases between them. Germline loops: CDR1 SGHTA, CDR2 FQGNSA. The CDR3 sequence is 13 residues long. The CDR3 reads CASSLDSPNEQFF. The CDR3 DNA reads TGTGCCAGCAGCTTAGACTCCCCCAATGAGCAGTTCTTC.

The V gene is TRBV6-1, the J gene TRBJ1-1; D ambiguous. Trimming took off 7 bases at V and 0 bases at J, with 15 bases between the two ends. The germline gives CDR1 MNHNS, CDR2 SASEGT. There are 15 residues in the CDR3. The CDR3 region has the DNA TGTGCCAGCACCAGGAACCGACTGATGAACACTGAAGCTTTCTTT. It codes for CASTRNRLMNTEAFF.

The V gene is TRBV10-3, the J gene TRBJ2-5; 7 bases fit TRBD2. Trimming took 0 bases from V and 2 from J; bases not matched to a gene: 6. CDR3 length: 16 residues. The germline gives CDR1 ENHRY, CDR2 SYGVKD. The CDR3 DNA reads as TGTGCCATCAGTGAGTCGAAGCGGGGTATACAAGAGACCCAGTACTTC. Translated: CAISESKRGIQETQYF.

This clonotype was detected only a few times. The chain recombines TRBV6-5 with TRBJ1-2; D is unresolved. Germline assignment: CDR1 MNHEY and CDR2 SVGAGI. Deletions cut 5 bases from V and 8 bases from J, with 15 bases between. The CDR3 is 13 residues long. CDR3 nucleotides: TGTGCCAGCAGTCCCAGGTTGCTTTCGGGCTACACCTTC. Protein product: CASSPRLLSGYTF.

About this clonotype: A junction end diverges from the germline sequence, so it may reflect a read error. The chain carries TRBV12-3 or TRBV12-4 and TRBJ1-1; D gene unclear. The CDR3 contains 14 residues. CDR3: CASSLRNMNTEAFF. CDR3 DNA: TGTGCCAGCAGCCTCAGGAATATGAACACGGAAGCTTTCTTT.

DNA for the CDR3: TGTGCCAGCAGTCCGGGACTCACCGATGAGCAGTTCTTC. It encodes CASSPGLTDEQFF. The chain uses TRBV2 and TRBJ2-1, with D tentatively TRBD2 (6 bases). V lost 5 bases, J lost 8 bases, and 13 bases lay in between. The CDR3 sequence is 13 residues long. Germline values: CDR1 SNHLY, CDR2 FYNNEI.

This chain joins TRBV6-5 and TRBJ2-1, with D possibly TRBD1 on 6 matching bases. CDR1 and CDR2 (germline): MNHEY, SVGAGI. The V end lost 6 bases, the J end lost 3 bases, and 18 bases lay between the germline ends. The CDR3 contains 16 residues. In DNA, the CDR3 is TGTGCCAGCAGCCCCCGGACAGCTACGGTCTACAATGAGCAGTTCTTC. This encodes CASSPRTATVYNEQFF.

The V call is TRBV6-1, the J call TRBJ1-2; D unclear. The CDR3 consists of 15 residues. Trimming removed 5 bases from V and 4 bases from J, with 17 bases in between. Germline lookup yields CDR1 MNHNS and CDR2 SASEGT. CDR3 in DNA: TGTGCCAGCAGTCCACAATTCGCAGGCACCTATGGCTACACCTTC. Protein product: CASSPQFAGTYGYTF.

The chain employs TRBV3-1 and TRBJ1-2, with D perhaps TRBD1 (5 bases). The germline V and J ends were trimmed by 2 bases and 0 bases, with 10 bases remaining between them. The germline gives CDR1 LGHDT, CDR2 YNNKEL (reference sequence). CDR3 size: 15 residues. DNA of the CDR3: TGTGCCAGCAGCCAACAAGGGACCTCTAACTATGGCTACACCTTC. Translating gives CASSQQGTSNYGYTF.

As to this clonotype: The junction does not match germline at one end; this may be a read error. V usage is TRBV12-3 or TRBV12-4 and J usage is TRBJ2-3; D remains unclear. This CDR3 is 13 amino acids long. CDR3 DNA sequence: TGTGCCAGCAGTTTCCCCTTCACAAATACGCAGTATTTT. Its protein product is CASSFPFTNTQYF.

The chain is built from TRBV25-1 and TRBJ1-2, with 8 bases fitting TRBD1. Germline CDR1 is MGHDK and CDR2 is SYGVNS. Trimming at V came to 8 bases and at J to 8 bases, leaving 10 bases not matched to a gene. This CDR3 has 13 amino acids. This CDR3 is CASRKGQAGGYTF. CDR3 in DNA: TGTGCCAGCCGAAAGGGACAGGCCGGGGGCTACACCTTC.

The J gene is TRBJ2-7, the V gene TRBV5-1; a weak D match, TRBD1 (5 bases). Germline V gene data show CDR1 as SGHRS and CDR2 as YFSETQ. V dropped 1 base and J dropped 5 bases, with 16 bases sitting between them. CDR3 length equals 15 residues. The CDR3 DNA follows: TGCGCCAGCAGCTTGCCGACAGCATTCGTTGACGAGCAGTACTTC. Translated, it gives CASSLPTAFVDEQYF.